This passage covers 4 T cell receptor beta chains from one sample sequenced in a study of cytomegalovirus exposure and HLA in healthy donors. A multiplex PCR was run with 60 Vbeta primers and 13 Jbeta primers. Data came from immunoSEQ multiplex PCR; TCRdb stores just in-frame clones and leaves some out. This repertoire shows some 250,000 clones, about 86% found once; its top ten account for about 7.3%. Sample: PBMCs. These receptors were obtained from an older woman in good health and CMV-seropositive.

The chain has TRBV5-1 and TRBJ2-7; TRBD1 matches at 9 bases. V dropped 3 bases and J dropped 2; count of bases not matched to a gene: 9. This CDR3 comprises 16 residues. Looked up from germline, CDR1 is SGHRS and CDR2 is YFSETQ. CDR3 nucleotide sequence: TGCGCCAGCAGCTACCTCGGACAGGGGACCACCTACGAGCAGTACTTC. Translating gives CASSYLGQGTTYEQYF.

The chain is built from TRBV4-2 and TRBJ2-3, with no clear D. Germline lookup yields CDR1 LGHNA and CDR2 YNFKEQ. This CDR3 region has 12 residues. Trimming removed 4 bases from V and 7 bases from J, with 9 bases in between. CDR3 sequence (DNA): TGTGCCAGCAGCCCTGTCGGGTATACGCAGTATTTT. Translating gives CASSPVGYTQYF.

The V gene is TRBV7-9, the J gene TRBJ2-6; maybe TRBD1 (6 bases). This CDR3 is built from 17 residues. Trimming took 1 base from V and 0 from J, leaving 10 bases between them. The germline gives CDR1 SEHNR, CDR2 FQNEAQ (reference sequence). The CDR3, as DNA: TGTGCCAGCAGCTTAGGGGACACCTCCTCTGGGGCCAACGTCCTGACTTTC. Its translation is CASSLGDTSSGANVLTF. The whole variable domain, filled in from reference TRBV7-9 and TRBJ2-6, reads DTGVSQNPRHKITKRGQNVTFRCDPISEHNRLYWYRQTLGQGPEFLTYFQNEAQLEKSRLLSDRFSAERPKGSFSTLEIQRTEQGDSAMYLCASSLGDTSSGANVLTFGAGSRLTVL.

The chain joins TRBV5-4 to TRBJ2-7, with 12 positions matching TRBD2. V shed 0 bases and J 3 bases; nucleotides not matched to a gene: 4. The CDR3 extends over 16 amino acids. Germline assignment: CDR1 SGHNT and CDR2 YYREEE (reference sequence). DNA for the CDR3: TGTGCCAGCAGCTTGGGGACTAGCGGGACGATCTACGAGCAGTACTTC. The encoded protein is CASSLGTSGTIYEQYF.